This is a list of T cell receptor beta chains from one sample in a study of blood T cell repertoires in COVID-19. The data were produced by immunoSEQ multiplex PCR, yet TCRdb's version contains in-frame clones alone and is incomplete. This table has 45,000 to 55,000 clones, roughly 88% appearing once. Input material: peripheral blood. All receptors come from a woman of 80 years or more with acute or convalescent COVID-19. The CDR3 runs from the conserved cysteine through the conserved F or W. D genes are given only for firm matches. Only part of the rows carry a size: once, few, many, or a class if the clone is expanded.

cdr3_aa cdr3_nt d_call j_call v_call clone_size
CAWGPGESNQPQHF TGTGCCTGGGGGCCCGGGGAAAGCAATCAGCCCCAGCATTTT . TRBJ1-5 TRBV30 few
CASSLLPPSSGRRDTGELFF TGTGCCAGCAGCTTACTCCCGCCTTCTAGCGGGAGAAGGGACACCGGGGAGCTGTTTTTT TRBD2 TRBJ2-2 TRBV7-3 .
CASSPGQGTQPQHF TGTGCCAGCTCACCAGGACAGGGGACGCAGCCCCAGCATTTT TRBD1 TRBJ1-5 TRBV18 .
CASSISGQNSEQYF TGTGCCAGCTCAATTTCTGGACAGAACTCCGAGCAGTACTTC . TRBJ2-7 TRBV18 once
CASSRSGTGNSPLHF TGTGCCAGCAGCCGGTCCGGGACAGGGAATTCACCCCTCCACTTT TRBD1 TRBJ1-6 TRBV3-1/TRBV3-2 .
CASSLAGHVTGELFF TGTGCCAGCAGCTTAGCGGGACACGTCACCGGGGAGCTGTTTTTT . TRBJ2-2 TRBV11-2 .
CASSLLELGAGNTIYF TGTGCCAGCAGCCTGTTAGAGCTAGGCGCCGGAAACACCATATATTTT . TRBJ1-3 TRBV7-9 few
CSVEQGSYGYTF TGCAGCGTTGAACAGGGCTCCTATGGCTACACCTTC . TRBJ1-2 TRBV29-1 .
CASSGFQETQYF TGTGCCTCGTCGGGGTTTCAAGAGACCCAGTACTTC . TRBJ2-5 TRBV28 .
CASSESTTHGYTF TGTGCCAGCTCCGAATCCACAACCCACGGCTACACCTTC . TRBJ1-2 TRBV18 .
CASRATGRGNEKLFF TGTGCCAGCAGAGCGACGGGGAGGGGTAATGAAAAACTGTTTTTT . TRBJ1-4 TRBV27 .
CASSLEAGQGVGYTF TGTGCCAGCAGCTTGGAGGCCGGCCAGGGGGTTGGCTACACCTTC TRBD1 TRBJ1-2 TRBV5-5 .
CSVEVGTGTEKLFF TGCAGCGTTGAAGTAGGCACAGGGACTGAAAAACTGTTTTTT . TRBJ1-4 TRBV29-1 .
CASRGGSDNSPLHF TGCGCCAGCAGGGGAGGGTCCGATAATTCACCCCTCCACTTT . TRBJ1-6 TRBV10-2 once
CASSPAGPSNQPQHF TGTGCCAGCTCACCGGCAGGGCCCTCCAATCAGCCCCAGCATTTT . TRBJ1-5 TRBV18 .
CASSLRQGEQFF TGTGCCAGTAGCCTGCGCCAGGGTGAGCAGTTCTTC . TRBJ2-1 TRBV19 .
CASSELAGLNEQFF TGCGCCAGCAGTGAACTAGCGGGTTTAAATGAGCAGTTCTTC TRBD2 TRBJ2-1 TRBV10-1 .
CASSDNSGSASYNEQFF TGCGCCAGCAGTGACAACAGCGGGAGCGCGTCCTACAATGAGCAGTTCTTC TRBD2 TRBJ2-1 TRBV10-1 once
CASSPEGGRSPLHF TGCGCCAGCAGCCCAGAAGGGGGCCGTTCACCCCTCCACTTT TRBD1 TRBJ1-6 TRBV5-1 .
CASWAGTEMYEQYF TGCGCCAGCTGGGCCGGGACAGAGATGTACGAGCAGTACTTC TRBD1 TRBJ2-7 TRBV5-1 .
CASSQAGQGSSPLHF TGTGCCAGCAGCCAAGCCGGGCAGGGGAGCTCACCCCTCCACTTT . TRBJ1-6 TRBV3-1/TRBV3-2 .
CASTLLRDSEAFF TGTGCCAGCACCCTACTCCGGGACAGTGAAGCTTTCTTT TRBD1 TRBJ1-1 TRBV12-3/TRBV12-4 .
CASSLSYPSGGWDEQFF TGTGCCAGCAGTTTATCCTACCCTAGCGGGGGTTGGGATGAGCAGTTCTTC TRBD2 TRBJ2-1 TRBV27 .
CASSSLAGVSYNEQFF TGTGCCAGTAGTTCCCTAGCGGGGGTCTCCTACAATGAGCAGTTCTTC TRBD2 TRBJ2-1 TRBV19 .
CASSLKIASQTQYF TGTGCCAGCAGCTTGAAAATTGCCAGTCAGACCCAGTACTTC . TRBJ2-5 TRBV5-4 .
CASSQDRKARVTQYF TGTGCCAGCAGCCAAGATCGGAAGGCCCGGGTGACCCAGTACTTC . TRBJ2-5 TRBV4-2 .
CAISESGDSNQPQHF TGTGCCATCAGTGAGTCGGGAGATTCCAATCAGCCCCAGCATTTT . TRBJ1-5 TRBV10-3 .
CASSFTQTGGSFYGYTF TGTGCCAGCAGCTTCACCCAGACAGGGGGCTCTTTTTATGGCTACACCTTC TRBD1 TRBJ1-2 TRBV7-8 once
CASSLRRDRPEKNYGYTF TGTGCCAGCAGTTTACGCCGGGACAGGCCCGAGAAGAACTATGGCTACACCTTC TRBD1 TRBJ1-2 TRBV27 .
CASRAASNSEQFF TGTGCCAGCAGGGCCGCTAGCAATAGTGAGCAGTTCTTC . TRBJ2-1 TRBV12-3/TRBV12-4 .
CASSPRVTQYF TGTGCCAGCAGTCCCCGAGTAACCCAGTACTTC . TRBJ2-7 TRBV2 .
CAISGQGSYNEQFF TGTGCCATCAGTGGACAGGGATCCTACAATGAGCAGTTCTTC TRBD1 TRBJ2-1 TRBV10-3 .
CASSRQGATDTQYF TGTGCCAGCAGTCGACAGGGGGCAACAGATACGCAGTATTTT TRBD1 TRBJ2-3 TRBV27 few
CASSLVETSGNTIYF TGCGCCAGCAGCTTGGTGGAGACCTCTGGAAACACCATATATTTT . TRBJ1-3 TRBV5-1 .
CASSTRRGYTF TGTGCCAGCAGCACCAGGCGAGGCTACACCTTC . TRBJ1-2 TRBV12-3/TRBV12-4 once
CASTNLRGTEAFF TGTGCCAGTACTAACCTCCGGGGCACTGAAGCTTTCTTT . TRBJ1-1 TRBV19 .
CASGLGTGGYGYTF TGTGCTAGTGGTTTGGGAACAGGGGGGTATGGCTACACCTTC TRBD1 TRBJ1-2 TRBV12-5 .
CASSPAARHTQYF TGTGCCAGCAGCCCGGCGGCGAGGCATACGCAGTATTTT . TRBJ2-3 TRBV3-1/TRBV3-2 .
CASSSGLAGYTF TGTGCCAGCAGCTCAGGACTAGCAGGCTACACCTTC . TRBJ1-2 TRBV7-2 .
CASSLSAGMSDEQFF TGTGCCAGCAGCCTCTCAGCCGGGATGAGCGATGAGCAGTTCTTC . TRBJ2-1 TRBV6-5 once
CASSKGQGWGMNQPQHF TGTGCCAGTAGTAAGGGACAGGGGTGGGGAATGAATCAGCCCCAGCATTTT TRBD1 TRBJ1-5 TRBV19 .
CASSAQGAGANVLTF TGTGCCAGCAGCGCTCAGGGCGCTGGGGCCAACGTCCTGACTTTC . TRBJ2-6 TRBV9 .
CASSPEAGYGYTF TGCGCCAGCAGCCCGGAGGCAGGCTATGGCTACACCTTC . TRBJ1-2 TRBV5-1 .
CASSPDRGSYNEQFF TGTGCCAGCTCCCCCGACAGGGGGTCCTACAATGAGCAGTTCTTC TRBD1 TRBJ2-1 TRBV18 .
CASSGDFYEQYF TGTGCCAGCAGCGGGGATTTTTACGAGCAGTACTTC . TRBJ2-7 TRBV2 .
CASSQVVSSLAGVPQFF TGTGCCAGCAGCCAAGTAGTTAGTTCCCTAGCGGGGGTGCCCCAGTTCTTC TRBD2 TRBJ2-1 TRBV4-2 .
CASSRGTVNEQFF TGTGCCAGCAGCCGAGGGACAGTCAATGAGCAGTTCTTC TRBD1 TRBJ2-1 TRBV7-3 .
CASSTSGASTDTQYF TGTGCCAGCAGCACTAGCGGGGCGAGCACAGATACGCAGTATTTT TRBD2 TRBJ2-3 TRBV3-1/TRBV3-2 once
CASGLELASTDTQYF TGTGCTAGTGGTTTGGAACTAGCTAGCACAGATACGCAGTATTTT . TRBJ2-3 TRBV12-5 .
CASSPSMGGRGTDTQYF TGTGCCAGCTCACCATCGATGGGGGGGCGAGGCACAGATACGCAGTATTTT . TRBJ2-3 TRBV18 .
CASTLSAGGQETQYF TGTGCCAGCACCCTTTCGGCGGGAGGGCAAGAGACCCAGTACTTC TRBD2 TRBJ2-5 TRBV7-8 .
CSARTSGSRDEQFF TGCAGCGCTAGGACTAGCGGGAGCAGAGATGAGCAGTTCTTC TRBD2 TRBJ2-1 TRBV29-1 .
CASARRGGLTDTQYF TGTGCTAGTGCCCGCCGGGGGGGCCTGACAGATACGCAGTATTTT TRBD2 TRBJ2-3 TRBV12-5 .
CASSLMGGANQPQHF TGTGCCAGCAGCCTCATGGGGGGTGCAAATCAGCCCCAGCATTTT . TRBJ1-5 TRBV7-8 once
CASSSVSGGAQYNEQFF TGTGCCAGCAGCTCGGTCAGCGGCGGGGCACAATACAATGAGCAGTTCTTC . TRBJ2-1 TRBV7-8 .
CASSLDSPGLNEKLFF TGTGCCAGCAGCTTGGATTCGCCAGGATTGAATGAAAAACTGTTTTTT . TRBJ1-4 TRBV5-6 .
CSVGRGTNQPQHF TGCAGCGTTGGCAGGGGTACCAATCAGCCCCAGCATTTT . TRBJ1-5 TRBV29-1 .
CASSEKGTGYGYTF TGTGCCAGCAGTGAAAAAGGGACAGGGTATGGCTACACCTTC TRBD1 TRBJ1-2 TRBV6-1 .
CASSSADRPYEQYF TGTGCCAGCAGTTCAGCTGACAGACCCTACGAGCAGTACTTC . TRBJ2-7 TRBV27 .